One sample yielded the 19 T cell receptor beta chains listed below, sequenced in a study of Ad26.COV2.S vaccination and SARS-CoV-2 variants. TCRdb's copy holds only in-frame clones and misses some; the assay was immunoSEQ multiplex PCR. The sample has around 370,000 clones, roughly 84% seen once. Indicated treatment: 19 received Ad26.COV2.S at low or high dose, single or two shots; 5 received placebo; per-sample allocation not given. The samples date from day 63 after the first vaccine or placebo injection. The starting material was peripheral blood, obtained in a trial of Ad26.COV2.S vaccine versus placebo. Source of these receptors: a person between 18 and 65 years old who received the Ad26.COV2.S COVID-19 vaccine or a placebo.

This rearrangement joins TRBV18 to TRBJ2-7; D is undetermined. The CDR3 loop spans 16 amino acids. Trimming cost V 3 bases and J 2 bases, with 17 bases left between them. Per the germline V gene, CDR1 is KGHSH and CDR2 is LQKENI. The CDR3 sequence: CASSPSKGGLAYEQYF. For the CDR3, the DNA is TGTGCCAGCTCACCCTCTAAGGGTGGATTGGCCTACGAGCAGTACTTC.

This clone was seen a handful of times. The chain couples TRBV30 to TRBJ2-7, with TRBD1 identical over 7 bases. V lost 5 bases, J lost 9 bases, and 13 bases stayed unmatched. Germline CDR1 GTSNPN, CDR2 SVGIG (reference sequence). CDR3 length: 13 residues. CDR3 amino acids: CAWQTGTVDRQYF. The DNA of the CDR3 is TGTGCCTGGCAAACCGGGACAGTTGATAGGCAGTACTTC. The variable domain in full, completed from reference TRBV30 and TRBJ2-7, reads SQTIHQWPATLVQPVGSPLSLECTVEGTSNPNLYWYRQAAGRGLQLLFYSVGIGQISSEVPQNLSASRPQDRQFILSSKKLLLSDSGFYLCAWQTGTVDRQYFGPGTRLTVT.

The J gene is TRBJ2-1, the V gene TRBV12-3 or TRBV12-4; 9 bases align to TRBD2. This CDR3 contains 13 residues. V was clipped by 1 base and J by 9 bases; unmatched bases: 1. This chain's CDR3 is CASSLGTSAEQFF. The CDR3 bases are TGTGCCAGCAGTTTAGGGACTAGCGCTGAGCAGTTCTTC.

CDR3 DNA sequence: TGTGCCACCAGCAGAGGAGCGGGAGGGTCCTACAATGAGCAGTTCTTC. This translates into CATSRGAGGSYNEQFF. V gene TRBV15 combines with J gene TRBJ2-1, with TRBD2 matching over 10 bases. Germline assignment: CDR1 LNHNV and CDR2 YYDKDF (reference sequence). The V and J ends lost 1 base and 1 base, in that order; junction bases with no gene match: 1. The length of the CDR3 is 16 residues.

V usage is TRBV11-2 and J usage is TRBJ1-1; D gene ambiguous. The V end lost 3 bases, the J end lost 11 bases, and 4 bases lay between the germline ends. CDR3 length: 9 amino acids. The germline V gene has CDR1 SGHAT and CDR2 FQNNGV. This chain's CDR3 is CASSFTAFF. As DNA, the CDR3 is TGTGCCAGCAGCTTCACGGCTTTCTTT.

The rearrangement links TRBV18 to TRBJ1-5; D remains ambiguous. Germline CDR1 reads KGHSH; CDR2 reads LQKENI. V lost 6 bases and J lost 5, with 11 bases in between. The CDR3 spans 13 residues. CDR3 coding DNA: TGTGCCAGCTCCGGCGGTTGGGATCAGCCCCAGCATTTT. Translation: CASSGGWDQPQHF.

This chain links TRBV6-6 with TRBJ1-3; the D is unclear. The length of the CDR3 is 15 residues. CDR1 is MNHNY and CDR2 is SVGAGI in the germline V gene (reference sequence). The germline V and J ends were trimmed by 0 bases and 0 bases, with 6 bases remaining between them. CDR3 sequence reads: CASSYSASSGNTIYF. CDR3 nucleotide sequence: TGTGCCAGCAGTTACTCGGCCAGCTCTGGAAACACCATATATTTT.

This chain links TRBV7-6 with TRBJ2-7; D may be TRBD1 (6 bases). Germline V gene data show CDR1 as SGHVS and CDR2 as FNYEAQ. Between the trimmed V and J ends, which lost 4 bases and 3 bases, there was a span of 13 bases. CDR3 length: 14 amino acids. Here the CDR3 DNA reads TGTGCCAGCAGCTCGCGATACAGGGACTACGAGCAGTACTTC. Translated, it gives CASSSRYRDYEQYF.

The chain uses TRBV9 and TRBJ2-7; 7 bases map to TRBD1. V shed 4 bases, J shed 0 bases, and the junction held 4 bases outside the gene matches. The CDR3 covers 14 residues. In germline, CDR1 is SGDLS, CDR2 YYNGEE. The CDR3 is CASSPRQGSYEQYF. The CDR3 region has the DNA TGTGCCAGCAGCCCGCGACAGGGCTCCTACGAGCAGTACTTC.

The chain joins TRBV6-2 or TRBV6-3 to TRBJ2-3; 8 bases align to TRBD2. Trimming took 5 bases from V and 3 from J; bases not matched to a gene: 4. CDR3 length: 14 residues. Germline CDR1 MNHEY, CDR2 SVGEGT. The CDR3 nucleotides are TGTGCCAGCAGTAAAAGCGGGAGTACAGATACGCAGTATTTT. As protein: CASSKSGSTDTQYF.

A word on this clone: Additional DNA sequences in this sample encode the identical CDR3. The chain combines TRBV3-1 (or the pseudogene TRBV3-2) with TRBJ1-3; D perhaps matches TRBD1 (6 bases). Trimming left V 2 bases short and J 2 bases short, with 7 bases between. The CDR3 contains 14 residues. Germline V CDR1 and CDR2: LGHDT, YNNKEL (reference sequence). The chain's CDR3 is CASSQQGTGNTIYF. The DNA for the CDR3 is TGTGCCAGCAGCCAACAGGGGACTGGAAACACCATATATTTT.

This clone was counted a few times. The V and J genes are TRBV5-1 and TRBJ1-6, with TRBD1 matching 7 bases. The CDR3 is 16 residues long. After removal of 4 bases from V and 7 bases from J, the junction contained 11 bases not matched to a gene. Germline CDR1 is SGHRS and CDR2 is YFSETQ. The CDR3 region has the DNA TGCGCCAGCAGCCAAGTCACAGGGGTGGGAAATTCACCCCTCCACTTT. Its protein is CASSQVTGVGNSPLHF.

V is TRBV6-6 and J is TRBJ2-5; 9 bases agree with TRBD2. The CDR3 totals 16 residues. Germline V gene sequence: CDR1 MNHNY, CDR2 SVGAGI (reference sequence). The J segment lost 4 bases and the V segment lost 6 bases, leaving 12 bases of the junction unmatched. The CDR3 loop is CASSPPGLAGRETQYF. The CDR3 region has the DNA TGTGCCAGCAGCCCTCCGGGGCTAGCGGGAAGAGAGACCCAGTACTTC.

This chain connects TRBV19 to TRBJ2-2, with D perhaps matching TRBD2 (5 bases). The CDR3 runs 16 residues. Germline V gene sequence: CDR1 LNHDA, CDR2 SQIVND (reference sequence). Trimming shortened V by 7 bases and J by 6 bases, and 21 bases separated the two germline ends. CDR3 coding DNA: TGTGCCAGTACCTCCCCATCCCTAGGAGGCGCCGGGGAGCTGTTTTTT. The encoded protein is CASTSPSLGGAGELFF.

Concerning this clone itself: One end of the junction varies from germline; a read error may be responsible. The chain couples TRBV10-2 to TRBJ1-4; tentative D call: TRBD1 (6 bases). This CDR3 has 13 residues. CDR1 and CDR2 (germline): WSHSY, SAAADI. The CDR3 protein is CASSEGGTLGVYF. The CDR3, as DNA: TGCGCCAGCAGTGAAGGCGGGACACTTGGAGTCTATTTT.

V is TRBV7-6 and J is TRBJ2-7, with TRBD2 identical over 13 bases. The CDR3 spans 17 residues. The trim removed 4 bases at V and 4 bases at J, leaving 10 bases unmatched. The V gene's germline CDR1 is SGHVS and CDR2 FNYEAQ. As DNA, the CDR3 is TGTGCCAGCAGCTCACTAGCGGGAGGGCCACCCCCGTACGAGCAGTACTTC. It is translated as CASSSLAGGPPPYEQYF.

The chain employs TRBV28 and TRBJ1-5; D perhaps matches TRBD1 (5 bases). Between the trimmed V and J ends, which lost 5 bases and 1 base, there was a span of 12 bases. There are 15 residues in the CDR3. Germline V gene lookup returns CDR1 MDHEN and CDR2 SYDVKM. The CDR3 DNA reads TGTGCCAGCAGTCCACCAGGGACGAGCAATCAGCCCCAGCATTTT. It is translated as CASSPPGTSNQPQHF.

This sequence joins TRBV25-1 and TRBJ1-5; 8 nucleotides line up with TRBD1. V was pared by 1 base and J by 6 bases, with 5 bases of the junction left unmatched. The V gene's germline CDR1 is MGHDK and CDR2 SYGVNS. The CDR3 covers 15 residues. CDR3: CASSESTGGSQPQHF. The CDR3 nucleotides read TGTGCCAGCAGTGAATCCACAGGGGGAAGTCAGCCCCAGCATTTT. Based on the CDR3 plus reference TRBV25-1 and TRBJ1-5, the full variable domain is EADIYQTPRYLVIGTGKKITLECSQTMGHDKMYWYQQDPGMELHLIHYSYGVNSTEKGDLSSESTVSRIRTEHFPLTLESARPSHTSQYLCASSESTGGSQPQHFGDGTRLSIL.

This clone appeared a few times. The CDR3 DNA reads as TGTGCCAGCTCCGAGGACAGGGTAAACGAGCAGTACTTC. Its protein product is CASSEDRVNEQYF. V usage is TRBV5-6 and J usage is TRBJ2-7; TRBD1 aligns across 8 bases. Germline values: CDR1 SGHDT, CDR2 YYEEEE. The CDR3 is 13 residues long. V shed 7 bases, J shed 5 bases, and the junction held 8 bases outside the gene matches.